This T cell receptor (beta chain) was observed in a study of blood T cell repertoires in COVID-19. Study background: The United States, Italy and Spain provided the acute and convalescent COVID-19 samples. Sources were T cells, B-cell-depleted T cells, or PBMCs; the material itself was cDNA or gDNA.

CDR3 length equals 15 residues. Trimming cost V 0 bases and J 0 bases; bases outside gene matches: 2. The germline gives CDR1 SGHRS, CDR2 YFSETQ. How the authors handled the data: Estimates of nucleated cell counts were drawn from the amplification of reference gene primers. Generated by immunoSEQ multiplex PCR, the TCRdb table keeps only in-frame clones and is missing some. That table is the source of V, J and clone size, and D and trimming were worked out from the DNA. Of some 80,000 clones listed, roughly 73% are singletons. The material sequenced was peripheral blood. This receptor was taken from a human donor in a cohort sampled during active COVID-19. The chain joins TRBV5-1 to TRBJ2-7, with 8 bases lining up with TRBD1. CDR3: CASSLGQGFSYEQYF. CDR3 DNA sequence: TGCGCCAGCAGCTTGGGACAGGGGTTCTCCTACGAGCAGTACTTC.